One sample yielded the 10 T cell receptor beta chains listed below, sequenced in a study of cytomegalovirus exposure and HLA in healthy donors. Researchers ran the PCR with 60 Vbeta and 13 Jbeta primers. The repertoire was sequenced with immunoSEQ multiplex PCR; TCRdb's copy has only in-frame clones and lacks some. The sample lists 99,000 or so clones, around 15% occurring once. Material for sequencing was PBMCs. These receptors were obtained from a female donor in good health and CMV-seronegative.

The chain links TRBV7-9 to TRBJ2-7; no reliable D call. Deletions cut 1 base from V and 1 base from J, with 14 bases between. This CDR3 is 16 amino acids long. The germline V gene has CDR1 SEHNR and CDR2 FQNEAQ (reference sequence). CDR3 residues: CASSLGEFIFSYEQYF. CDR3 nucleotides: TGTGCCAGCAGCTTAGGAGAGTTTATATTTTCCTACGAGCAGTACTTC.

This clone was found a few times. The chain uses TRBV19 and TRBJ1-5; 10 bases map to TRBD1. Per germline, CDR1 LNHDA and CDR2 SQIVND (reference sequence). Trimming at V came to 4 bases and at J to 10 bases, leaving 10 bases not matched to a gene. The CDR3 has 15 residues. Written as DNA, the CDR3 is TGTGCCAGTAGTAAAGACGCGGGACAGGGGAGACCCCAGCATTTT. It codes for CASSKDAGQGRPQHF.

This clone was recorded a few times. The genes are TRBV20-1 and TRBJ1-2; D is ambiguous. The CDR3 contains 10 residues. With 6 bases removed from V and 6 bases from J, the gap between germline ends came to 8 bases. Per the germline V gene, CDR1 is DFQATT and CDR2 is SNEGSKA (reference sequence). The CDR3 region has the DNA TGCAGTGCCGGACTAGATGGCTACACCTTC. Translation: CSAGLDGYTF.

CDR3 bases: TGCGCCAGCAGCCAACAGGGGACAGGGGTGACCGGGGAGCTGTTTTTT. Translating it yields CASSQQGTGVTGELFF. V is TRBV4-1 and J is TRBJ2-2; 10 bases match TRBD1. Germline assignment: CDR1 MGHRA and CDR2 YSYEKL. The CDR3 extends over 16 amino acids. Trimming cost V 2 bases and J 5 bases; bases outside gene matches: 5.

V gene TRBV9 combines with J gene TRBJ1-3; D is unresolved. This CDR3 region has 15 residues. V was trimmed by 3 bases and J by 0 bases, leaving 10 bases between them. Germline V gene lookup returns CDR1 SGDLS and CDR2 YYNGEE. In nucleotides, the CDR3 is TGTGCCAGCAGCGCAGACACCGACTCTGGAAACACCATATATTTT. This codes for CASSADTDSGNTIYF.

This rearrangement joins TRBV7-9 to TRBJ1-1; 8 bases are shared with TRBD1. Trimming at V came to 5 bases and at J to 2 bases, leaving 4 bases not matched to a gene. This CDR3 has 14 residues. CDR1 and CDR2 (germline): SEHNR, FQNEAQ (reference sequence). In DNA, the CDR3 is TGTGCCAGCAGCGCGGGACAGGTAAACACTGAAGCTTTCTTT. It yields the protein CASSAGQVNTEAFF.

The chain uses TRBV29-1 and TRBJ1-4; D ambiguous. V was shortened by 4 bases and J by 3 bases, with 3 bases between the two germline ends. The CDR3 length is 11 residues. CDR1 SQVTM and CDR2 ANQGSEA come from the germline V gene. This chain's CDR3 is CSVAANEKLFF. The CDR3 nucleotides read TGCAGCGTTGCGGCTAATGAAAAACTGTTTTTT.

The chain recombines TRBV19 with TRBJ1-1, with D unclear. The CDR3 has 14 residues. V lost 8 bases and J 0 bases, leaving 13 bases between the germline ends. Germline CDR1 is LNHDA and CDR2 is SQIVND (reference sequence). Written as DNA, the CDR3 is TGTGCCAGTTTACGAGAGGGTCTGAACACTGAAGCTTTCTTT. Translating it yields CASLREGLNTEAFF. The entire variable domain, with the rest obtained from reference TRBV19 and TRBJ1-1, is as follows: DGGITQSPKYLFRKEGQNVTLSCEQNLNHDAMYWYRQDPGQGLRLIYYSQIVNDFQKGDIAEGYSVSREKKESFPLTVTSAQKNPTAFYLCASLREGLNTEAFFGQGTRLTVV.

The chain joins TRBV6-5 to TRBJ1-2; D gene uncertain. The CDR3 extends over 13 amino acids. Per the germline V gene, CDR1 is MNHEY and CDR2 is SVGAGI. Trimming took 6 bases from V and 3 from J, leaving 11 bases between them. This chain's CDR3 is CASSLTVYYGYTF. In nucleotides, the CDR3 is TGTGCCAGCAGCTTAACGGTGTACTATGGCTACACCTTC.

The V and J genes are TRBV7-2 and TRBJ2-7, with D possibly being TRBD2 (5 bases). This CDR3 spans 13 amino acids. The germline V gene has CDR1 SGHTA and CDR2 FQGNSA. The V end was cut by 2 bases, the J end by 4 bases, with 9 bases between. The CDR3 DNA is TGTGCCAGCAGCTTAAATCGGGATTACGAGCAGTACTTC. Translated: CASSLNRDYEQYF.